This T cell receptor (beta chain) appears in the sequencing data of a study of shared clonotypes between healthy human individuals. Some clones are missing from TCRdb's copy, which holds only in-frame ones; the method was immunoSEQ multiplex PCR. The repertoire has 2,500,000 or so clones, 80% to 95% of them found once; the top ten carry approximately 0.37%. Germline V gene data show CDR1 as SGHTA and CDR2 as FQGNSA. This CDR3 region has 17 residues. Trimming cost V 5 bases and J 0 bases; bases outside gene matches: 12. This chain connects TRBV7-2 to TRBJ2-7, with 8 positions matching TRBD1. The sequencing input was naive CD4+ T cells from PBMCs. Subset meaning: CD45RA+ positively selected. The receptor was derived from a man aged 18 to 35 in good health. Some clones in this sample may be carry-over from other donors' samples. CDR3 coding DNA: TGTGCCAGCAGCAAACGGATAGGACAGGGAAGCTCCTACGAGCAGTACTTC. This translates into CASSKRIGQGSSYEQYF.